Listed below are T cell receptor beta chains from one sample, sequenced in a study of T cells in Graves' hyperthyroidism and ophthalmopathy. Each CDR3 protein is one row after TCRdb ran MiXCR on the multiplex PCR reads. The sample lists about 350,000 distinct CDR3 sequences, about 18% occurring once. Material for sequencing was blood. These receptors all stem from a woman aged 18 to 35 with Graves' hyperthyroidism. The conserved cysteine and the conserved F or W are not part of the CDR3 here. Fields, in order: V gene, J gene, CDR3 protein.

TRBV11-1	TRBJ1-3	ASSLDPGATWGNTIY
TRBV27	TRBJ2-7	ASSLFLSAGALPFRQY
TRBV12-5	TRBJ2-7	ASGPGQGLWEQY
TRBV11-2	TRBJ2-5	ASSLDAGETQY
TRBV11-2	TRBJ2-5	ASSPSIIGGTQY
TRBV6-5	TRBJ1-5	ASSYGTGGVQPQH
TRBV20-1	TRBJ1-6	SASTGGDNSPLH
TRBV6-1	TRBJ2-7	ASSPVGGDAYEQY
TRBV6-1	TRBJ1-5	ASSERRGAHNQPQH
TRBV27	TRBJ2-7	ASSSLRGQDYEQY
TRBV5-1	TRBJ2-7	ASSLPLTRYEQY
TRBV12-3/TRBV12-4	TRBJ1-1	ASSLPGWPWDTEAF
TRBV18	TRBJ1-2	ASSAGPDNGYT
TRBV12-3/TRBV12-4	TRBJ1-2	ASSNNYGYT
TRBV4-2	TRBJ1-1	ASSQEGIGTEAF
TRBV6-1	TRBJ2-2	ASSRWARVPGELF
TRBV5-1	TRBJ2-6	ASSPPGYSSGANVLT
TRBV24-1	TRBJ2-5	ATSEPGTEGETQY
TRBV11-2	TRBJ2-7	ASSFYNRGPRSYEQY
TRBV5-1	TRBJ1-1	ASSPGQDGTEAF
TRBV6-1	TRBJ1-2	ASIHRGCLGDGYT
TRBV11-2	TRBJ2-5	ASSLGGRLETQY
TRBV6-1	TRBJ2-7	ASSVRPGGYEQY
TRBV5-6	TRBJ2-2	ASSLYSGELF
TRBV15	TRBJ2-7	ATSTLAGSSYEQY
TRBV29-1	TRBJ1-2	SVDVGTGRNGYT
TRBV10-1	TRBJ2-7	ASSESGTGMTAYEQY
TRBV6-1	TRBJ1-2	ASSGWAGRSSYGYT
TRBV30	TRBJ1-6	AWSGGSTNSPLH
TRBV15	TRBJ1-3	ATMRDRDIHTIY
TRBV20-1	TRBJ2-5	SAREQGQETQY
TRBV12-3/TRBV12-4	TRBJ1-5	ASSLASLTVHQPQH
TRBV15	TRBJ1-1	ATSPPRAGVIWGTEAF
TRBV12-3/TRBV12-4	TRBJ1-1	ASTRTVKNTEAF
TRBV6-5	TRBJ1-1	ASSPHQGGEAF
TRBV6-2/TRBV6-3	TRBJ2-5	ASTSLTASQETQY
TRBV9	TRBJ1-1	ASNNPQRTTEAF
TRBV6-1	TRBJ2-5	AAGGLAGHQETQY
TRBV24-1	TRBJ1-2	ATSEPTGDHGYT
TRBV12-3/TRBV12-4	TRBJ1-5	ASSRDSWRSNQPQH
TRBV6-5	TRBJ2-7	ASSHPAGRGYEQY
TRBV27	TRBJ1-2	ASSPRDGLYGYT
TRBV24-1	TRBJ2-2	ATSDLGRGANTGELF
TRBV7-9	TRBJ1-2	ASSSTRGNYGYT
TRBV25-1	TRBJ1-2	ASSVPSGIGYGYT
TRBV4-1	TRBJ1-3	ASSRRTGPLSGNTIY
TRBV20-1	TRBJ2-5	SASGGSIIEETQY
TRBV6-5	TRBJ1-2	ASSYSGRVDGYT
TRBV6-5	TRBJ2-7	ASSSPGVSYEQY
TRBV29-1	TRBJ1-4	SALRQGREKLF